These 3 T cell receptor beta chains came from one sample sequenced in a study of T cells in localized non-small cell lung cancer. The table came from immunoSEQ multiplex PCR; TCRdb's copy has only in-frame clones and leaves some out. The table lists 3,000 to 4,500 clones, under 35% of them singletons, with approximately 10% in the top ten. The sample in question was normal lung tissue next to the tumor, obtained before any cancer treatment. These receptors were collected from a male donor at least 60 years old with stage III lung adenocarcinoma.

This clone is a singleton in its sample. The V and J genes are TRBV29-1 and TRBJ2-3, with a possible D match to TRBD2 (6 bases). Between the trimmed V and J ends, which lost 4 bases and 5 bases, there was a span of 10 bases. Germline assignment: CDR1 SQVTM and CDR2 ANQGSEA. This CDR3 comprises 12 residues. For the CDR3, the DNA is TGCAGCGTTGGGCAGGGAGGAGATACGCAGTATTTT. Translation gives CSVGQGGDTQYF.

V gene TRBV12-2 combines with J gene TRBJ1-3. TRBV12-2 is flagged as a pseudogene. This CDR3 spans 15 amino acids. The CDR3 DNA reads TGTGCCAACATGAGGGGGGGTCAACCTAGAAACACCATATATTTT. This encodes CANMRGGQPRNTIYF.

About this clone itself: Other nucleotide sequences in the sample specify the same CDR3. The chain carries TRBV19 and TRBJ1-3; unclear D gene. CDR1 and CDR2 (germline): LNHDA, SQIVND (reference sequence). V was cut by 2 bases and J by 0 bases, with 5 bases left in between. The CDR3 is made up of 14 amino acids. The CDR3 coding sequence is TGTGCCAGTAGTATACGGAGCTCTGGAAACACCATATATTTT. Encoded protein: CASSIRSSGNTIYF.